The 12 T cell receptor beta chains listed next were all sequenced from one sample in a study of T cell changes during pregnancy in multiple sclerosis. Only in-frame clones appear in the TCRdb table, and some are missing; sequencing was by immunoSEQ multiplex PCR. The sample records roughly 80,000 clones, 93% being singletons. Sequencing used peripheral blood, obtained in the second trimester of pregnancy. The origin of the receptors is a female donor with multiple sclerosis, enrolled in a pregnancy study.

The rearrangement joins TRBV7-9 to TRBJ1-4; 12 bases agree with TRBD1. Germline V gene sequence: CDR1 SEHNR, CDR2 FQNEAQ (reference sequence). V was clipped by 4 bases and J by 1 base; unmatched bases: 7. This CDR3 is 18 amino acids long. The CDR3 DNA is TGTGCCAGCAGCTCAGGGACAGGGGGCGACGTAACTAATGAAAAACTGTTTTTT. The encoded protein is CASSSGTGGDVTNEKLFF.

This chain joins TRBV9 and TRBJ2-5; D is unclear. CDR1 SGDLS and CDR2 YYNGEE come from the germline V gene. Trimming pared 3 bases from V and 5 bases from J, leaving 8 bases between. CDR3 length: 12 residues. CDR3 in amino acids: CASSDRRETQYF. The CDR3 DNA reads as TGTGCCAGCAGCGACCGCCGGGAGACCCAGTACTTC.

The chain employs TRBV5-1 and TRBJ2-3, with TRBD2 matching over 9 bases. The CDR3 extends over 17 amino acids. CDR1 is SGHRS and CDR2 is YFSETQ in the germline V gene. J lost 6 bases, V lost 4 bases, and 15 bases had no gene match. The CDR3, as DNA: TGCGCCAGCAGCCCGCTGTTGAGTAGCGGGGGAAACGATACGCAGTATTTT. Translated: CASSPLLSSGGNDTQYF.

The chain is built from TRBV11-2 and TRBJ2-5; TRBD2 agrees at 9 bases. The germline gives CDR1 SGHAT, CDR2 FQNNGV. With 4 bases clipped from V and 5 bases from J, the junction kept 11 bases outside the gene matches. CDR3 length: 16 amino acids. CDR3 bases: TGTGCCAGCAGCTCAATACCGGGACTAGCTTTGGAGACCCAGTACTTC. Its protein is CASSSIPGLALETQYF.

V and J are TRBV7-2 and TRBJ2-3; possible D gene TRBD2, 6 bases. The V end lost 4 bases, the J end lost 6 bases, and 14 bases lay between the germline ends. From germline, CDR1 is SGHTA and CDR2 FQGNSA. The length of the CDR3 is 14 residues. Written as DNA, the CDR3 is TGTGCCAGCAGCTCAACGGGAGTCTCGGATACGCAGTATTTT. Translated, it gives CASSSTGVSDTQYF. The whole variable domain, filled in from reference TRBV7-2 and TRBJ2-3, reads GAGVSQSPSNKVTEKGKDVELRCDPISGHTALYWYRQSLGQGLEFLIYFQGNSAPDKSGLPSDRFSAERTGGSVSTLTIQRTQQEDSAVYLCASSSTGVSDTQYFGPGTRLTVL.

The rearrangement uses TRBV10-3 and TRBJ1-1, with D uncertain. The CDR3 is 13 amino acids. Germline CDR1 is ENHRY and CDR2 is SYGVKD. Trimming stripped 9 bases from V and 0 bases from J, with 11 bases between. The CDR3 protein is CAMRNPMNTEAFF. For the CDR3, the DNA is TGTGCCATGAGGAACCCAATGAACACTGAAGCTTTCTTT.

The chain uses TRBV13 and TRBJ1-5, with D possibly matching TRBD1 (6 bases). V lost 5 bases to trimming and J lost 4 bases, with 9 bases between them. This CDR3 contains 13 residues. Germline CDR1 reads PRHDT; CDR2 reads FYEKMQ (reference sequence). CDR3 DNA: TGTGCCAGCAGCCAACAGGGAAATCAGCCCCAGCATTTT. Its protein is CASSQQGNQPQHF.

The chain couples TRBV6-1 to TRBJ2-7; 9 bases fit TRBD2. The J segment lost 1 base and the V segment lost 5 bases, leaving 3 bases of the junction unmatched. CDR1 and CDR2 from the germline V gene are MNHNS and SASEGT. This CDR3 contains 14 residues. The CDR3 spells CASSKTSGSYEQYF. CDR3 DNA: TGTGCCAGCAGTAAGACTAGCGGATCCTACGAGCAGTACTTC.

The chain couples TRBV5-1 to TRBJ1-6; possibly TRBD1 for D (5 bases). V lost 0 bases, J lost 5 bases, and 12 bases lay in between. The CDR3 totals 16 residues. Germline V gene sequence: CDR1 SGHRS, CDR2 YFSETQ. The CDR3 DNA reads TGCGCCAGCAGCTTGGACAGGACCGAGAATAATTCACCCCTCCACTTT. Its protein product is CASSLDRTENNSPLHF.

The chain links TRBV4-2 to TRBJ2-3; 8 bases fit TRBD2. This CDR3 has 15 amino acids. With V trimmed by 3 bases and J by 4 bases, 6 bases remained unmatched. The germline CDR1 and CDR2 sequences are LGHNA and YNFKEQ. CDR3 residues: CASSQSGGQADTQYF. CDR3 bases: TGTGCCAGCAGCCAGTCGGGGGGGCAGGCAGATACGCAGTATTTT.

V and J are TRBV9 and TRBJ2-2; possible D gene TRBD2, 5 bases. This CDR3 has 15 amino acids. Trimming pared 3 bases from V and 4 bases from J, leaving 13 bases between. Germline V lookup: CDR1 SGDLS, CDR2 YYNGEE. The CDR3 DNA is TGTGCCAGCAGCGCGCTCTCTAGCCCCACCGGGGAGCTGTTTTTT. It codes for CASSALSSPTGELFF. Full variable domain (remainder filled in from reference TRBV9 and TRBJ2-2): DSGVTQTPKHLITATGQRVTLRCSPRSGDLSVYWYQQSLDQGLQFLIQYYNGEERAKGNILERFSAQQFPDLHSELNLSSLELGDSALYFCASSALSSPTGELFFGEGSRLTVL.

Turning to this clone: This CDR3 is also generated by other DNA sequences in the sample. The chain is built from TRBV9 and TRBJ2-7; 7 bases are a match to TRBD1. CDR1 SGDLS and CDR2 YYNGEE come from the germline V gene. This CDR3 is built from 15 residues. Losses at the gene ends were 5 bases for V and 1 base for J; bases not matched to a gene: 9. This CDR3 reads CASSTGTAGSYEQYF. The CDR3 region has the DNA TGTGCCAGCAGTACCGGGACAGCCGGATCCTACGAGCAGTACTTC.